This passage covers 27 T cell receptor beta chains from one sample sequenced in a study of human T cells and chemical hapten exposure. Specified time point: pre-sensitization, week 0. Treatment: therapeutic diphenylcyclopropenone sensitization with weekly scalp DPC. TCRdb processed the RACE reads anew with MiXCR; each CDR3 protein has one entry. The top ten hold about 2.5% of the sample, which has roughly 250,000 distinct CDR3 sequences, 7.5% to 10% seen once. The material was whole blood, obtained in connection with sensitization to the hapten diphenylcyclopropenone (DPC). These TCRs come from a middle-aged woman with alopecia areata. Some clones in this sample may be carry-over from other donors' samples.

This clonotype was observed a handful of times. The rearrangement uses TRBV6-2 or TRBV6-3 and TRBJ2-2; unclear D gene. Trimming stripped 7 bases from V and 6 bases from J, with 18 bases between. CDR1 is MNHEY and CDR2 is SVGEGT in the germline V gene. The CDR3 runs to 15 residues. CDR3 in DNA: TGTGCCAGCAACCTAAACCCCGGTACCGCCGGGGAGCTGTTTTTT. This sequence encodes CASNLNPGTAGELFF.

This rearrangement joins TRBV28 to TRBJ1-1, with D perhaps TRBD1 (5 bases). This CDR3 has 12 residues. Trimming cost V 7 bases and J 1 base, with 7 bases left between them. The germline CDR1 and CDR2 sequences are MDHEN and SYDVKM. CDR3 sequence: CASKGSNTEAFF. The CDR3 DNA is TGTGCCAGCAAGGGGTCGAACACTGAAGCTTTCTTT.

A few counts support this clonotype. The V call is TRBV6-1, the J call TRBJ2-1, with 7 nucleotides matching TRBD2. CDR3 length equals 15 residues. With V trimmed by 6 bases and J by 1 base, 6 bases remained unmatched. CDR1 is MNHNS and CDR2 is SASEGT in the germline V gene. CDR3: CASSREAGSYNEQFF. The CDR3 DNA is TGTGCCAGCAGCAGGGAAGCGGGGTCCTACAATGAGCAGTTCTTC.

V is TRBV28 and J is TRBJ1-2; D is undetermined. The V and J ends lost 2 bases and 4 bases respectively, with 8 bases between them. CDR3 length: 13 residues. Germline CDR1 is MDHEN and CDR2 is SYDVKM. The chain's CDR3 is CASSLGFGYGYTF. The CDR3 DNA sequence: TGTGCCAGCAGTTTAGGGTTCGGCTATGGCTACACCTTC.

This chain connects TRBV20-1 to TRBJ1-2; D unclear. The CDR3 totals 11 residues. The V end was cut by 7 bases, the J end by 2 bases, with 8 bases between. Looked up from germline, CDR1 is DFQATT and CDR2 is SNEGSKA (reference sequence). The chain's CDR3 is CSVLSNYGYTF. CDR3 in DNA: TGCAGTGTGTTATCAAACTATGGCTACACCTTC.

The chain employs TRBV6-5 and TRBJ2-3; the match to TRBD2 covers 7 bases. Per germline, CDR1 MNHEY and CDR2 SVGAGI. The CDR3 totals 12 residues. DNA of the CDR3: TGTGGGGGAGGGTCTTTCACAGATACGCAGTATTTT. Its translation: CGGGSFTDTQYF.

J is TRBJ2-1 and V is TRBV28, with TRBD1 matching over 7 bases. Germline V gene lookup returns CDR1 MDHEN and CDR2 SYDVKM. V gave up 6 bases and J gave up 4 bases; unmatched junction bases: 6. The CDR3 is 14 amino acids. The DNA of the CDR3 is TGTGCCAGCAGACAGGGACAGTCTTACAATGAGCAGTTCTTC. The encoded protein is CASRQGQSYNEQFF.

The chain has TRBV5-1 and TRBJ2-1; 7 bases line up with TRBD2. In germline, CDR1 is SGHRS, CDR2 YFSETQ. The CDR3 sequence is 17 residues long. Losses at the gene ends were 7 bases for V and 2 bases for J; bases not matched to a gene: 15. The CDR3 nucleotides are TGCGCCAGCCGCGCCGGGGGAGCGGGAAAGGCCTACAATGAGCAGTTCTTC. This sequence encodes CASRAGGAGKAYNEQFF. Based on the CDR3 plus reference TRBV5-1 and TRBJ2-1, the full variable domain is KAGVTQTPRYLIKTRGQQVTLSCSPISGHRSVSWYQQTPGQGLQFLFEYFSETQRNKGNFPGRFSGRQFSNSRSEMNVSTLELGDSALYLCASRAGGAGKAYNEQFFGPGTRLTVL.

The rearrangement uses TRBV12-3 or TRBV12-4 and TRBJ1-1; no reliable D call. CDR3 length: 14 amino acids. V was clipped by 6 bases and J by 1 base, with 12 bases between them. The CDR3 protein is CASSPQAWNTEAFF. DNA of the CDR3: TGTGCCAGCAGCCCCCAGGCCTGGAACACTGAAGCTTTCTTT.

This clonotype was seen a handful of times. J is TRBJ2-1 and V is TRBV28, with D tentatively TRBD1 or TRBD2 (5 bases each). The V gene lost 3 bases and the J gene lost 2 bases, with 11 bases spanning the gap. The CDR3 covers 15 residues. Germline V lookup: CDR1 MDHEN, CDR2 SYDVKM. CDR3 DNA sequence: TGTGCCAGCAGTTTGCCCGGGGCAACCTACAATGAGCAGTTCTTC. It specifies CASSLPGATYNEQFF.

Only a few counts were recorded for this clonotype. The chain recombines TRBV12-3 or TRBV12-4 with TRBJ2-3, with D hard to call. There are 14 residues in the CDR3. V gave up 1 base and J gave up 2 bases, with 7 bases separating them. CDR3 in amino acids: CASSLVRTTDTQYF. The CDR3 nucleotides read TGTGCCAGCAGTTTAGTCAGGACCACAGATACGCAGTATTTT.

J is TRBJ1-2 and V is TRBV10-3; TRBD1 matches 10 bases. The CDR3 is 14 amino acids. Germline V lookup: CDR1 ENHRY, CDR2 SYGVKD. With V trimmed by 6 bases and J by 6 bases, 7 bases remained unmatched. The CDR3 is CAISFRTGGHGYTF. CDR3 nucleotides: TGTGCCATCAGCTTTAGGACAGGGGGTCATGGCTACACCTTC.

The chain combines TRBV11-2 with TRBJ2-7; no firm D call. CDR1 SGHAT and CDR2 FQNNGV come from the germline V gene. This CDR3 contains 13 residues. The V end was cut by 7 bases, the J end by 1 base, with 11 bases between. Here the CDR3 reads CASKEGNSYEQYF. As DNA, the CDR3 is TGTGCCAGCAAAGAAGGCAATTCCTACGAGCAGTACTTC.

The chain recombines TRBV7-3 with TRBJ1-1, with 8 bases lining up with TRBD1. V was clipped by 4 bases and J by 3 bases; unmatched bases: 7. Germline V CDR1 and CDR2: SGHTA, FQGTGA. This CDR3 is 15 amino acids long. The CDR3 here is CASSSLGQGHTEAFF. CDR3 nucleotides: TGTGCCAGCAGCTCGCTAGGACAGGGACACACTGAAGCTTTCTTT. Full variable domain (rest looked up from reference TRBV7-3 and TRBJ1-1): GAGVSQTPSNKVTEKGKYVELRCDPISGHTALYWYRQSLGQGPEFLIYFQGTGAADDSGLPNDRFFAVRPEGSVSTLKIQRTERGDSAVYLCASSSLGQGHTEAFFGQGTRLTVV.

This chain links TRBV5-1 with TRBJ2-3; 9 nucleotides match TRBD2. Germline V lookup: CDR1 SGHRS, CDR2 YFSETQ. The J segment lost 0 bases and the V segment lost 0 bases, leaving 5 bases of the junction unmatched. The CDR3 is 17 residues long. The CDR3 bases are TGCGCCAGCAGCTTGGAGGCTAGCGGGACTAGCACAGATACGCAGTATTTT. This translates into CASSLEASGTSTDTQYF.

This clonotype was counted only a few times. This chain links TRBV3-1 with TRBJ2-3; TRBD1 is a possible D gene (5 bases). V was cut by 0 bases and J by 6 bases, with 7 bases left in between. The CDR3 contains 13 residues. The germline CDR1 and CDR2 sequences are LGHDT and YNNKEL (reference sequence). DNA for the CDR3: TGTGCCAGCAGCCAAGACAGGGTCGATACGCAGTATTTT. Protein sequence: CASSQDRVDTQYF.

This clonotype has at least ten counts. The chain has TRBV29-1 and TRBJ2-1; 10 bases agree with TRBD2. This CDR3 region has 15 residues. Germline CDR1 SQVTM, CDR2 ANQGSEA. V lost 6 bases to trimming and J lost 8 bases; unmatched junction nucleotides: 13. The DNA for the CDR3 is TGCAGCGTGGATAACCGACTAGCGGGCGGCGATGAGCAGTTCTTC. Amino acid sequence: CSVDNRLAGGDEQFF.

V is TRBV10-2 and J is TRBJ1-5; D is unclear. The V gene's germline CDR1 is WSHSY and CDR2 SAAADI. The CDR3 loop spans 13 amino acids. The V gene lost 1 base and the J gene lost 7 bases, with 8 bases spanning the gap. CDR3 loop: CASSEWTEQPQHF. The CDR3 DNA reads TGCGCCAGCAGTGAGTGGACCGAACAGCCCCAGCATTTT.

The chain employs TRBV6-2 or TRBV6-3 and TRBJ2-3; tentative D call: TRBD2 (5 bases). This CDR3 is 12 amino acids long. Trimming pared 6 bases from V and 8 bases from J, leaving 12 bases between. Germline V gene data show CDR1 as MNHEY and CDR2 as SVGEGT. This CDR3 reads CASSPGRGTQYF. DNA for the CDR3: TGTGCCAGCAGCCCAGGACGGGGTACGCAGTATTTT.

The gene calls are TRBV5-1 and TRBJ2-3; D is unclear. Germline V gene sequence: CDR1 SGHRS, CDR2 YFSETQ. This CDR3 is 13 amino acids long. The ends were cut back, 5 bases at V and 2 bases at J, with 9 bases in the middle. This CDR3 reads CASRGSYTDTQYF. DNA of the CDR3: TGCGCCAGCAGGGGCTCATACACAGATACGCAGTATTTT.

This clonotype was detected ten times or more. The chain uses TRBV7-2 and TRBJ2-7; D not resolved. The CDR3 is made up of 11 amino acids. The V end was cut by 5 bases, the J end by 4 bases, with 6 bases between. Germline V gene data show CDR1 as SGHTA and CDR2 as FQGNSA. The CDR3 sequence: CASSTNYEQYF. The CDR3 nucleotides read TGTGCCAGCAGCACAAATTACGAGCAGTACTTC.

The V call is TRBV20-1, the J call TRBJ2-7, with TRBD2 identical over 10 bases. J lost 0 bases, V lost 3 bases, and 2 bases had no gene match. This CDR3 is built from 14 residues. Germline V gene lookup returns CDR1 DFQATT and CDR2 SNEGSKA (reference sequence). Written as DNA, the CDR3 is TGCAGTGCTAGCACTAGCGGGATCTCCTACGAGCAGTACTTC. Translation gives CSASTSGISYEQYF.

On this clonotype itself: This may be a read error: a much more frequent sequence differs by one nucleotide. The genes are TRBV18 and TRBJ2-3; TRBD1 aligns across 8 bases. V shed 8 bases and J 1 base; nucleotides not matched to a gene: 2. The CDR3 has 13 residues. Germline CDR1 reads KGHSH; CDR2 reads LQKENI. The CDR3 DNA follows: TGTGCCAGCCAGACAGGGGGCACAGATACGCAGTATTTT. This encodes CASQTGGTDTQYF.

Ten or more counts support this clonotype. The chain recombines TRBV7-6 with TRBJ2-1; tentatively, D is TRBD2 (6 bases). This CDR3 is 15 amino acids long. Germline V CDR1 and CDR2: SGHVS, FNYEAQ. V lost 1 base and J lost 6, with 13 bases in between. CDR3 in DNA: TGTGCCAGCAGCTTAGGTCCGTGGGAGGCCAATGAGCAGTTCTTC. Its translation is CASSLGPWEANEQFF.

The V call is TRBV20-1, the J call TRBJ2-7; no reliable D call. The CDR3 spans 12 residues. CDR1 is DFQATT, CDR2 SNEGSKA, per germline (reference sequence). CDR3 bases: TGCAGCGCCGTGAGTAATGCCTACGAGCAGTACTTC. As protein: CSAVSNAYEQYF.

The CDR3 spells CASRQGSVGQPQHF. The DNA of the CDR3 is TGTGCCAGCAGACAGGGATCGGTCGGCCAGCCCCAGCATTTT. The V and J genes are TRBV12-3 or TRBV12-4 and TRBJ1-5; TRBD1 might be the D (6 bases). CDR3 length: 14 residues. V lost 6 bases and J lost 7, with 16 bases in between.

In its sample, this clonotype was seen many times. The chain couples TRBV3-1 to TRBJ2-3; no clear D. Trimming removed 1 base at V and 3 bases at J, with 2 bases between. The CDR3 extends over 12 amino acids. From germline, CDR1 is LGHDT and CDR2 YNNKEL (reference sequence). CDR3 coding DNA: TGTGCCAGCAGCCAAGTTACAGATACGCAGTATTTT. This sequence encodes CASSQVTDTQYF.